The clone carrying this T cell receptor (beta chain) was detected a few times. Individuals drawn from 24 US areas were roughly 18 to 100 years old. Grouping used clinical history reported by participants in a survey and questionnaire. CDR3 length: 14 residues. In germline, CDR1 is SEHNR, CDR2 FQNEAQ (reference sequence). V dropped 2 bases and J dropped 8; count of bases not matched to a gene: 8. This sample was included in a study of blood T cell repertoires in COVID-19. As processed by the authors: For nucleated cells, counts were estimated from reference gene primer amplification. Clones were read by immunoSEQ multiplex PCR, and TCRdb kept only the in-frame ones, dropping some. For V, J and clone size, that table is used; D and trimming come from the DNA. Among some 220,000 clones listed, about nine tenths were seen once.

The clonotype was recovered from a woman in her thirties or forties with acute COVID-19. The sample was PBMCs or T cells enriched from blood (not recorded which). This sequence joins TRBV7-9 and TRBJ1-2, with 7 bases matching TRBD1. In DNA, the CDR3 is TGTGCCAGCAGCTTACAGGGGGGCACCTTGGGCTACACCTTC. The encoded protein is CASSLQGGTLGYTF. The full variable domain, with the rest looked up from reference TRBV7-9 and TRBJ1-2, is DTGVSQNPRHKITKRGQNVTFRCDPISEHNRLYWYRQTLGQGPEFLTYFQNEAQLEKSRLLSDRFSAERPKGSFSTLEIQRTEQGDSAMYLCASSLQGGTLGYTFGSGTRLTVV.